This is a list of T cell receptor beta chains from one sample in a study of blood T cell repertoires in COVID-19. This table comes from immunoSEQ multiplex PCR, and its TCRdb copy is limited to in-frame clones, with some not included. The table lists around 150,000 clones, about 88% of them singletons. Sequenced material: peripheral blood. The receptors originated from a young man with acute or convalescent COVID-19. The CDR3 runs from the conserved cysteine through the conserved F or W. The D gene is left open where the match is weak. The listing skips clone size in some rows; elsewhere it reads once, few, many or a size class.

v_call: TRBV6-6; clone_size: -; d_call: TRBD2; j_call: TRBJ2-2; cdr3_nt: TGTGCCAGCAGTCGACGACTAGCGGGGGGGCGAGGCACCGGGGAGCTGTTTTTT; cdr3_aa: CASSRRLAGGRGTGELFF
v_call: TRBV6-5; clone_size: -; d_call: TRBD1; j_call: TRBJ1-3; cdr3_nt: TGTGCCAGCAGTTACCCGACAGGGGGAAAAGGCACCATATATTTT; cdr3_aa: CASSYPTGGKGTIYF
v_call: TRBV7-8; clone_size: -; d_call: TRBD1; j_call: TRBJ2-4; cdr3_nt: TGTGCCAGCAGCCCTAATCCGACAGGGGTTGCCAAAAACATTCAGTACTTC; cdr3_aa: CASSPNPTGVAKNIQYF
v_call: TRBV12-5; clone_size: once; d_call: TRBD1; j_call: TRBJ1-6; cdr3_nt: TGTGCTAGTGGGGGGACAGAGGGTAATTCACCCCTCCACTTT; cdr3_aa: CASGGTEGNSPLHF
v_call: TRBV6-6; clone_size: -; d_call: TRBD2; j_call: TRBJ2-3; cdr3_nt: TGTGCCAGCAGTTACTCCTTTGGGGAGGGCAAGCAGTATTTT; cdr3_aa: CASSYSFGEGKQYF
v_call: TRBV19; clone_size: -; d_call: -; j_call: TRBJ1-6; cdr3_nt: TGTGCCAGTAGTATAGATGAGACAGCTCTTTCACCCCTCCACTTT; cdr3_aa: CASSIDETALSPLHF
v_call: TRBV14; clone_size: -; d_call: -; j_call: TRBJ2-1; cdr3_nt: TGTGCCAGCAGCCAAGGGGTCCTGAGGGGGGGTAACTATGAGCAGTTCTTC; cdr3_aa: CASSQGVLRGGNYEQFF
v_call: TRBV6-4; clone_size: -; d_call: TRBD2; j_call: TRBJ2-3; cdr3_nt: TGTGCCAGCAGTGCCCTAGCGGGGGAACCCACAGATACGCAGTATTTT; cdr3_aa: CASSALAGEPTDTQYF
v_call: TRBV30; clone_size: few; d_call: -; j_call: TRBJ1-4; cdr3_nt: TGTGCCTGGGCACCGGGGGGGGTTGGGGAAAAACTGTTTTTT; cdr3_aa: CAWAPGGVGEKLFF
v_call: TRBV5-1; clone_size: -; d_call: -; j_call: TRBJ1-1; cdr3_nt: TGCGCCAGCAGCTTGGCCGGGCAGTCTCGGGGGGCTTTCTTT; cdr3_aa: CASSLAGQSRGAFF
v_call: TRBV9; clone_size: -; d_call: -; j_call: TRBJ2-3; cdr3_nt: TGTGCCAGCAGCGTAGAAGGTCAAGGGGATCCGTCAGATACGCAGTATTTT; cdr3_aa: CASSVEGQGDPSDTQYF
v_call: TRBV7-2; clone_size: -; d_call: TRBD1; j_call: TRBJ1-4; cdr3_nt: TGTGCCAGCAGCTTGGCGGACAGGGGAGCAAAACTGTTTTTT; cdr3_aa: CASSLADRGAKLFF
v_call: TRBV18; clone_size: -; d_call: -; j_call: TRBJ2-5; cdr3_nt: TGTGCCAGCTCACCACCGCCCCGGGAGACCCAGTACTTC; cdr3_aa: CASSPPPRETQYF
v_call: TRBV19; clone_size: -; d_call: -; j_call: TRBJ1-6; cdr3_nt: TGTGCCAGTAGTATGGGGCGGAATTCACCCCTCCACTTT; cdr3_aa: CASSMGRNSPLHF
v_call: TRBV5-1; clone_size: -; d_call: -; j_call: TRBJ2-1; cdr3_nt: TGCGCCAGCAGCTTCGTCCCCCGCGATGAGCAGTTCTTC; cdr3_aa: CASSFVPRDEQFF
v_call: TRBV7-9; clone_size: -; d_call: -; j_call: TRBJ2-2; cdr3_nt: TGTGCCAGCAGCTTATCCGGCACCGGGGAGCTGTTTTTT; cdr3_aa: CASSLSGTGELFF
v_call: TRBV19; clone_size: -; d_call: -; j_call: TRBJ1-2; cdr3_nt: TGTGCCAGTAGTCAAGGCAGAGCCAAGGGGGATGATGGCTACACCTTC; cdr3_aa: CASSQGRAKGDDGYTF
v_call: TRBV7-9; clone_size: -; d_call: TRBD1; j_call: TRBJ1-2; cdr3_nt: TGTGCCAGCAGCCCACAGGGGAACTATGGCTACACCTTC; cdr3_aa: CASSPQGNYGYTF
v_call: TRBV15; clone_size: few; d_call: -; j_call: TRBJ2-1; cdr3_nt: TGTGCCACCAGCAGAGATGGCGCGAACCGGGCCTACAATGAGCAGTTCTTC; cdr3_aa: CATSRDGANRAYNEQFF
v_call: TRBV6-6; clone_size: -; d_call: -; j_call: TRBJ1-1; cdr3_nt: TGTGCCAGCAGCCGTACAGGGAGCACTGAAGCTTTCTTT; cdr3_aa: CASSRTGSTEAFF
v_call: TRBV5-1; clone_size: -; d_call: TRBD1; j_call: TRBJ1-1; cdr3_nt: TGCGCCAGCAGCGCTAGACAGGGACTGAACACTGAAGCTTTCTTT; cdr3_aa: CASSARQGLNTEAFF
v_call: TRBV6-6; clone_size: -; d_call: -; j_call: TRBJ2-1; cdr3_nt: TGTGCCAGCACCCAAGGGGGTTACTACAATGAGCAGTTCTTC; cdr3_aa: CASTQGGYYNEQFF
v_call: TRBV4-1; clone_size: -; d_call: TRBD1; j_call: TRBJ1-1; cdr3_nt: TGCGCCAGCAGCCAAGATAGGACAGGAGGGAACACTGAAGCTTTCTTT; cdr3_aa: CASSQDRTGGNTEAFF
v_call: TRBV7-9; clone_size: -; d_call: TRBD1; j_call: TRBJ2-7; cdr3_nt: TGTGCCAGCAGCTTAGTCGGGACAGGGCCCTACGAGCAGTACTTC; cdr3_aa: CASSLVGTGPYEQYF
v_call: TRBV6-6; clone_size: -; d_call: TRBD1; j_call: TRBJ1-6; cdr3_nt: TGTGCCAGCAGTTACCTGGACAGGTATAATTCACCCCTCCACTTT; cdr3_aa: CASSYLDRYNSPLHF
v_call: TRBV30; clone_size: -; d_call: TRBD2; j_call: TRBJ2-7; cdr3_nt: TGTGCCTTCTCAGGGTTAGCGGGGGCCCAGTACTTC; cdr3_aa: CAFSGLAGAQYF
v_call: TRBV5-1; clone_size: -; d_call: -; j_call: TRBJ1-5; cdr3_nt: TGCGCCAGCATCTCAGGTAAAAATCAGCCCCAGCATTTT; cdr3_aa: CASISGKNQPQHF
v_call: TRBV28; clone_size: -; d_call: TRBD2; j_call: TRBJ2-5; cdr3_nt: TGTGCCAGCGAACTAGCGGGGGGGCCGGAGACCCAGTACTTC; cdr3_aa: CASELAGGPETQYF
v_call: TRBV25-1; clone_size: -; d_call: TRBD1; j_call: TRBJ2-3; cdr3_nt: TGTGCCAGCAGTGGGACAGGATCTAGCACAGATACGCAGTATTTT; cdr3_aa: CASSGTGSSTDTQYF
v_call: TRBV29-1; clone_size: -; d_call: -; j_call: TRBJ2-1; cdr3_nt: TGCAGCGTTGCGGGCGGTTCGGGAAACAATGAGCAGTTCTTC; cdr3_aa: CSVAGGSGNNEQFF